The 15 T cell receptor beta chains given below trace back to one sample, sequenced in a study of blood T cell repertoires in COVID-19 (dated by TCRdb to 2018 to 2021). Library preparation employed the immunoSEQ multiplex PCR assay. Held by TCRdb, this immuneACCESS table contains in-frame sequences only and omits some clones. Under half of the omission traces to an unresolved V gene where checked; the cause of the rest is unknown. The table for this sample lists over 80,000 clones; roughly 87% of them were counted only once. The ten largest clones add up to under 10% of the sample. The sample consisted of peripheral blood. The source is a man aged 50 or older with acute or convalescent COVID-19.

This chain connects TRBV4-2 to TRBJ1-2; 11 positions match TRBD1. V trimming: 4 bases; J trimming: 6 bases; junction bases outside the gene matches: 7. Germline lookup yields CDR1 LGHNA and CDR2 YNFKEQ. CDR3 size: 15 residues. As DNA, the CDR3 is TGTGCCAGCAGCCTAGGCACGGGACAGGGGGATGGCTACACCTTC. It specifies CASSLGTGQGDGYTF.

V is TRBV5-1 and J is TRBJ1-5; TRBD1 is a possible D gene (5 bases). The CDR3 loop spans 14 amino acids. The germline V gene has CDR1 SGHRS and CDR2 YFSETQ. Trimming took off 0 bases at V and 1 base at J, with 5 bases between the two ends. The DNA for the CDR3 is TGCGCCAGCAGCTTGGGACAGAGCAATCAGCCCCAGCATTTT. Protein product: CASSLGQSNQPQHF.

The chain recombines TRBV6-5 with TRBJ1-2, with D tentatively TRBD1 (6 bases). CDR1 and CDR2 (germline): MNHEY, SVGAGI. The CDR3 consists of 13 residues. V lost 2 bases and J 8 bases, leaving 12 bases between the germline ends. CDR3: CASSYRAGTGYTF. For the CDR3, the DNA is TGTGCCAGCAGTTACCGAGCCGGGACAGGCTACACCTTC.

The J gene is TRBJ1-4, the V gene TRBV18, with 9 bases aligning to TRBD1. This CDR3 has 15 residues. V shed 1 base and J 11 bases; nucleotides not matched to a gene: 8. CDR1 KGHSH and CDR2 LQKENI come from the germline V gene. The CDR3 DNA reads TGTGCCAGCTCACCACTGGACAGGGGATTCGAGAAACTGTTTTTT. Residues: CASSPLDRGFEKLFF.

V and J are TRBV11-3 and TRBJ2-7, with D perhaps matching TRBD1 (6 bases). The CDR3 is 13 residues long. Germline lookup yields CDR1 SGHNT and CDR2 YENEEA. Trimming cost V 5 bases and J 1 base, with 9 bases left between them. CDR3: CASSPGDSYEQYF. As DNA, the CDR3 is TGTGCCAGCAGCCCAGGGGATTCCTACGAGCAGTACTTC.

This clone has just a few counts. The chain combines TRBV15 with TRBJ1-3; D is possibly TRBD1 (5 bases). CDR1 is LNHNV, CDR2 YYDKDF, per germline (reference sequence). V lost 0 bases, J lost 0 bases, and 12 bases lay in between. This CDR3 contains 17 residues. This chain's CDR3 is CATSRERTPFSGNTIYF. The CDR3 DNA reads as TGTGCCACCAGCAGAGAAAGGACACCCTTCTCTGGAAACACCATATATTTT.

The chain is built from TRBV30 and TRBJ1-6; 7 nucleotides align to TRBD1. The length of the CDR3 is 14 residues. V was pared by 8 bases and J by 7 bases, with 11 bases of the junction left unmatched. The germline CDR1 and CDR2 sequences are GTSNPN and SVGIG (reference sequence). CDR3 sequence: CAGLPGQWNSPLHF. The CDR3 DNA is TGTGCCGGACTACCGGGACAGTGGAATTCACCCCTCCACTTT.

This clone is a singleton in its sample. V and J are TRBV5-4 and TRBJ2-5; the match to TRBD2 covers 9 bases. Germline CDR1 is SGHNT and CDR2 is YYREEE (reference sequence). This CDR3 region has 14 residues. The junction had 2 bases not matched to a gene; V was cut back by 3 bases and J by 2 bases. In nucleotides, the CDR3 is TGTGCCAGCAGCTCGGGACTAGCTCAAGAGACCCAGTACTTC. This translates into CASSSGLAQETQYF.

The sample holds one count of this clone. In DNA form, the CDR3 reads TGTGCCAGCAGCTTGGTCACGCCAGCTAACTATGGCTACACCTTC. It yields the protein CASSLVTPANYGYTF. V and J are TRBV5-6 and TRBJ1-2, with D hard to call. Germline CDR1 is SGHDT and CDR2 is YYEEEE. This CDR3 contains 15 residues. The ends were cut back, 0 bases at V and 0 bases at J, with 9 bases in the middle.

The chain is built from TRBV27 and TRBJ2-7; D not certain. V lost 7 bases and J 4 bases, leaving 11 bases between the germline ends. In germline, CDR1 is MNHEY, CDR2 SMNVEV (reference sequence). This CDR3 comprises 12 residues. CDR3 sequence reads: CASMGYQYEQYV. The CDR3, as DNA: TGTGCCAGCATGGGCTACCAATACGAGCAGTACGTC.

Written as DNA, the CDR3 is TGTGCCAGCGGGCAGGGAACTAATGAAAAACTGTTTTTT. This gives the protein CASGQGTNEKLFF. The chain combines TRBV28 with TRBJ1-4; perhaps TRBD1 as D (5 bases). CDR1 is MDHEN, CDR2 SYDVKM, per germline. The CDR3 covers 13 residues. Trimming removed 8 bases from V and 1 base from J, with 8 bases in between.

The rearrangement links TRBV5-1 to TRBJ2-3; D ambiguous. CDR1 SGHRS and CDR2 YFSETQ come from the germline V gene. V was trimmed by 7 bases and J by 4 bases, leaving 19 bases between them. The length of the CDR3 is 15 residues. CDR3 sequence: CASCSSKGRADTQYF. The DNA of the CDR3 is TGCGCCAGCTGCTCTAGTAAAGGCCGCGCAGATACGCAGTATTTT.

This sequence joins TRBV7-9 and TRBJ2-1; D uncertain. The ends were cut back, 2 bases at V and 8 bases at J, with 13 bases in the middle. The CDR3 has 14 residues. The V gene's germline CDR1 is SEHNR and CDR2 FQNEAQ (reference sequence). The CDR3 here is CASSLNAVLDEQFF. As DNA, the CDR3 is TGTGCCAGCAGCTTAAACGCGGTGTTGGATGAGCAGTTCTTC.

Written as DNA, the CDR3 is TGCGCCAGCAGCTTGGCTATGACAGGGAAACGGTATGGCTACACCTTC. This sequence encodes CASSLAMTGKRYGYTF. The chain couples TRBV5-1 to TRBJ1-2; 7 bases agree with TRBD1. In germline, CDR1 is SGHRS, CDR2 YFSETQ. Trimming took 0 bases from V and 5 from J; bases not matched to a gene: 10. This CDR3 contains 16 residues.

This clone was seen only once. This chain connects TRBV5-1 to TRBJ2-2, with TRBD1 matching over 8 bases. J was trimmed by 6 bases and V by 4 bases; bases with no gene match: 11. Germline values: CDR1 SGHRS, CDR2 YFSETQ. The CDR3 length is 16 residues. The CDR3 DNA reads as TGCGCCAGCAGCCAACCGGGACAGGTTATACCCGGGGAGCTGTTTTTT. The encoded protein is CASSQPGQVIPGELFF.